This T cell receptor beta chain was sequenced during a study of vaccination and CD4 T cells after COVID-19. About the study: Cultures designated as controls were supplied with a CEFX pool, an HIV-1 Nef pool, or no peptide.

Regarding time point: late sampling 161 to 241 days after vaccination in three convalescent patients. Treatment described: 10-day PBMC culture with coronavirus spike peptide pools or control peptides (ViraFEST assay). About this clonotype: Its antigen is not known.

The Oncomine TCR Beta short-read assay sequenced DNA from cultured CD4+ T cells. Each CDR3 protein is one row after TCRdb ran MiXCR on the PCR reads. Altogether roughly 25,000 distinct CDR3 sequences are present, less than 40% being singletons, with the ten largest covering approximately 2.8%. Germline V CDR1 and CDR2: DFQATT, SNEGSKA (reference sequence). The CDR3 contains 17 residues. V was clipped by 8 bases and J by 2 bases, with 25 bases between them. This chain uses TRBV20-1 with TRBJ1-5; tentative D call: TRBD1 (5 bases). This sequence was found in a human donor who had recovered from COVID-19. Material: CD4+ T cells from blood, cultured in vitro, obtained about 7 months after SARS-CoV-2 vaccination. The CDR3 is CSSKLPGPGVGNQPQHF. As DNA, the CDR3 is TGCAGTTCTAAATTACCGGGGCCTGGGGTAGGCAATCAGCCCCAGCATTTT.